The clone carrying this T cell receptor (beta chain) was picked up many times. One junction end disagrees with the germline gene, perhaps due to a read error. In the original processing: Clinicopathological groups differed in CDR3, with these differences serving to build a distant-metastasis classifier for papillary thyroid cancer. TCRdb re-called the PCR reads via MiXCR. These V and J calls derive from TCRdb rather than the authors' analysis. The sample contains approximately 90,000 clones, 8.6% of which appear only once. Patients underwent thyroid surgery, and none had received any treatment before it. The data belong to a study of metastatic and nonmetastatic thyroid tumors. The CDR3 has 10 residues.

J is TRBJ2-7 and V is TRBV12-3 or TRBV12-4; the D is unclear. The sequenced sample consisted of blood. The clonotype originates from a female donor with papillary thyroid cancer or a benign thyroid nodule (not recorded which). Some clones in this sample may be carry-over from other donors' samples. The CDR3 bases are TGTGCCAGCAGTTTAATTTGGAAGCATTTC. Protein: CASSLIWKHF.